This T cell receptor beta chain is drawn from a study of OX40 agonist ivuxolimab in advanced cancers. Study-wide context: Checkpoint inhibitors had been given previously to 40% of patients. Whole-study findings and limits: More expanded clones were found, on average, in CD8+ than in CD4+ T cells.

Note on this clone: What it binds is not known.

Germline V gives CDR1 SGHDT, CDR2 YYEEEE. Trimming took 2 bases from V and 6 from J; bases not matched to a gene: 5. This CDR3 contains 14 residues. The assay was immunoSEQ multiplex PCR, and TCRdb's table has in-frame clones only and misses some. The sample has around 36,000 clones, more than 75% seen once. The clonotype originates from an adult with an advanced solid tumor such as melanoma, head and neck, liver or kidney cancer. The sample consisted of CD4+ or CD8+ T cells sorted from blood, taken in a trial of the OX40 agonist ivuxolimab. This rearrangement joins TRBV5-6 to TRBJ2-7; 10 bases map to TRBD2. The CDR3 reads CASSFGLAVLEQYF. Here the CDR3 DNA reads TGTGCCAGCAGCTTTGGACTAGCGGTACTCGAGCAGTACTTC.